The next 5 T cell receptor beta chains were all read from a single sample in a study of blood T cell repertoires in COVID-19. Using immunoSEQ multiplex PCR, the repertoire was profiled, and TCRdb retains in-frame clones only, with some absent. Of about 59,000 clones listed, 90% to 95% are singletons. The source material was peripheral blood. The receptor source for this set is a human donor in a cohort sampled during active COVID-19.

The CDR3 spells CASSTRVQPQHF. In nucleotides, the CDR3 is TGTGCCAGCAGTACGAGGGTTCAGCCCCAGCATTTT. The chain has TRBV12-3 or TRBV12-4 and TRBJ1-5, with D unclear. CDR3 length: 12 residues. The germline V and J ends were trimmed by 5 bases and 6 bases, with 8 bases remaining between them.

The rearrangement links TRBV15 to TRBJ1-3; D is undetermined. Germline CDR1 LNHNV, CDR2 YYDKDF (reference sequence). This CDR3 spans 16 amino acids. The V end lost 1 base, the J end lost 0 bases, and 10 bases lay between the germline ends. The CDR3 is CATSRGSAFSGNTIYF. The CDR3, as DNA: TGTGCCACCAGCAGAGGTAGCGCTTTCTCTGGAAACACCATATATTTT.

The chain carries TRBV19 and TRBJ2-6; D might be TRBD1 (5 bases). This CDR3 has 17 amino acids. The germline V gene has CDR1 LNHDA and CDR2 SQIVND (reference sequence). V lost 6 bases, J lost 0 bases, and 15 bases lay in between. The CDR3 reads CASRDDSPSSGANVLTF. CDR3 nucleotides: TGTGCCAGTAGGGACGACAGCCCTAGCTCTGGGGCCAACGTCCTGACTTTC. The full variable domain, its missing parts supplied by reference TRBV19 and TRBJ2-6, is DGGITQSPKYLFRKEGQNVTLSCEQNLNHDAMYWYRQDPGQGLRLIYYSQIVNDFQKGDIAEGYSVSREKKESFPLTVTSAQKNPTAFYLCASRDDSPSSGANVLTFGAGSRLTVL.

The rearrangement joins TRBV30 to TRBJ1-2; D is unclear. Germline CDR1 GTSNPN, CDR2 SVGIG (reference sequence). The CDR3 sequence is 12 residues long. V shed 5 bases and J shed 8 bases, with 15 bases lying between them. The CDR3 loop is CAWVYRVSGYTF. The CDR3 DNA is TGTGCCTGGGTCTACCGGGTCTCGGGCTACACCTTC.

The chain is built from TRBV24-1 and TRBJ1-5, with a possible D match to TRBD1 (6 bases). Germline V gene data show CDR1 as KGHDR and CDR2 as SFDVKD. There are 17 residues in the CDR3. The V gene lost 2 bases and the J gene lost 0 bases, with 13 bases spanning the gap. CDR3 in DNA: TGTGCCACCAGTGATTCATCAGGGGTTCTTAGCAATCAGCCCCAGCATTTT. This translates into CATSDSSGVLSNQPQHF.